Listed below are T cell receptor beta chains from one sample, sequenced in a study of blood T cell repertoires in COVID-19. TCRdb's copy holds only in-frame clones and misses some; the assay was immunoSEQ multiplex PCR. The sample includes around 300,000 clones, 90% of them seen just once. The specimen was PBMCs or T cells enriched from blood (not recorded which). The receptors were gathered from a woman under 30 with acute COVID-19. CDR3s include the opening cysteine and the closing phenylalanine or tryptophan. D genes are given only for firm matches. Clone size is stated in some rows and not others, as once, few, many or a class when expanded.

d_call,v_call,clone_size,j_call,cdr3_aa,cdr3_nt
TRBD1,TRBV6-1,few,TRBJ1-5,CASSVASGQGYQPQHF,TGTGCCAGCAGTGTGGCCTCGGGACAGGGGTATCAGCCCCAGCATTTT
-,TRBV19,-,TRBJ1-1,CASSTPRGGTPEAFF,TGTGCCAGTAGTACCCCACGGGGGGGGACGCCCGAAGCTTTCTTT
TRBD1,TRBV7-8,-,TRBJ2-1,CASSLGTGYHNEQFF,TGTGCCAGCAGCTTAGGGACAGGGTATCACAATGAGCAGTTCTTC
TRBD2,TRBV24-1,-,TRBJ2-5,CATSEGARGGGETQYF,TGTGCCACCAGTGAAGGGGCGCGGGGGGGTGGAGAGACCCAGTACTTC
-,TRBV11-3,-,TRBJ2-7,CASSLQFSEQYF,TGTGCCAGCAGCTTACAGTTCTCTGAGCAGTACTTC
-,TRBV28,-,TRBJ1-4,CASSSQLNEKLFF,TGTGCCAGCAGCTCACAGCTTAATGAAAAACTGTTTTTT
-,TRBV3-1/TRBV3-2,once,TRBJ1-2,CASSHHTLQNYGYTF,TGTGCCAGCAGCCATCATACTTTACAGAACTATGGCTACACCTTC
-,TRBV28,-,TRBJ1-2,CASSSDWQSYGYTF,TGTGCCAGCAGTTCGGACTGGCAGAGCTATGGCTACACCTTC
-,TRBV27,-,TRBJ2-1,CASTTFLGVNEQFF,TGTGCCAGCACCACCTTCCTCGGGGTCAATGAGCAGTTCTTC
-,TRBV4-1,-,TRBJ2-1,CASSQEETDEQFF,TGCGCCAGCAGCCAAGAGGAGACCGATGAGCAGTTCTTC
-,TRBV19,-,TRBJ1-1,CASKGTWGSTEAFF,TGTGCCAGTAAAGGGACTTGGGGGAGCACTGAAGCTTTCTTT
-,TRBV9,-,TRBJ2-2,CASSVASIGSTGELFF,TGTGCCAGCAGCGTAGCTAGCATTGGTAGCACCGGGGAGCTGTTTTTT
-,TRBV19,-,TRBJ1-4,CASNTGASTNEKLFF,TGTGCCAGTAATACAGGCGCATCAACTAATGAAAAACTGTTTTTT
-,TRBV28,-,TRBJ1-1,CASSPHGTEGNTEAFF,TGTGCCAGCAGTCCCCACGGGACGGAGGGGAACACTGAAGCTTTCTTT
-,TRBV7-9,-,TRBJ2-2,CASSFAAGELFF,TGTGCCAGCAGCTTCGCGGCCGGGGAGCTGTTTTTT
-,TRBV6-5,-,TRBJ2-7,CASSYSEMYDEQYF,TGTGCCAGCAGTTACTCGGAGATGTACGACGAGCAGTACTTC
-,TRBV12-3/TRBV12-4,-,TRBJ1-1,CASILGGTEAFF,TGTGCCAGCATCCTCGGGGGCACTGAAGCTTTCTTT
-,TRBV13,-,TRBJ2-7,CASSFPREPPYF,TGTGCCAGCAGCTTCCCAAGAGAGCCACCTTACTTC
-,TRBV7-2,-,TRBJ1-2,CASTLNREPYGYTF,TGTGCCAGCACCCTGAACAGGGAACCCTATGGCTACACCTTC
-,TRBV10-3,-,TRBJ1-5,CAISEYREGNQPQHF,TGTGCCATCAGTGAGTACAGGGAGGGGAATCAGCCCCAGCATTTT
TRBD1,TRBV19,-,TRBJ1-1,CASSPRTGRHVGAFF,TGTGCCAGTAGTCCCCGGACAGGGCGCCACGTAGGAGCTTTCTTT
TRBD2,TRBV18,-,TRBJ2-7,CASSPRTSGATYEQYF,TGTGCCAGCTCACCCCGGACTAGCGGGGCTACCTACGAGCAGTACTTC
-,TRBV9,-,TRBJ2-1,CASSPQTVGRIDEQFF,TGTGCCAGCAGCCCTCAGACAGTAGGGCGGATCGATGAGCAGTTCTTC